This T cell receptor (beta chain) was recorded in a study of T cell changes during pregnancy in multiple sclerosis. Assay used: immunoSEQ multiplex PCR; TCRdb lists only in-frame clones, some missing. The table includes about 46,000 clones, 80% to 95% detected once. Germline values: CDR1 PRHDT, CDR2 FYEKMQ (reference sequence). CDR3 length: 15 residues. The V gene lost 1 base and the J gene lost 2 bases, with 12 bases spanning the gap. The specimen comprised CD8+ T cells from peripheral blood mononuclear cells, sampled in the second trimester of pregnancy. The chain links TRBV13 to TRBJ2-7; TRBD2 is a possible D gene (5 bases). The clonotype comes from a female donor with multiple sclerosis, enrolled in a pregnancy study. CDR3 residues: CASSLAGPGTYEQYF. In nucleotides, the CDR3 is TGTGCCAGCAGCTTAGCAGGCCCGGGGACCTACGAGCAGTACTTC.